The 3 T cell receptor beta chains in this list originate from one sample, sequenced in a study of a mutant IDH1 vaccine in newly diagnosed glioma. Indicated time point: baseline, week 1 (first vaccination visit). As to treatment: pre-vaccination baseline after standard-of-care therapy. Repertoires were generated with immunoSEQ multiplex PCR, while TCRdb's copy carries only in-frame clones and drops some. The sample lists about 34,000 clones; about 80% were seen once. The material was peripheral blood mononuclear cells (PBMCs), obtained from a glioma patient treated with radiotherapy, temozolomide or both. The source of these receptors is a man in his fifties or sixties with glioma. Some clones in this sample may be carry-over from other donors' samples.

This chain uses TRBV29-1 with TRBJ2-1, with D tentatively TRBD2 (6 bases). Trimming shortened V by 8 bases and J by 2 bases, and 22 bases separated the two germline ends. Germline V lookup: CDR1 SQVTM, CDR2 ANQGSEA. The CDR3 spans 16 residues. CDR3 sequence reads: CSLIPTRETTYNEQFF. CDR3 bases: TGCAGCCTAATCCCGACACGGGAGACCACCTACAATGAGCAGTTCTTC.

The CDR3 loop reads CASSFTTSPYEQFF. For the CDR3, the DNA is TGCGCCAGCAGCTTTACTACTAGTCCATATGAGCAGTTCTTC. The chain carries TRBV5-1 and TRBJ2-1; D possibly corresponds to TRBD2 (5 bases). Germline CDR1 and CDR2: SGHRS and YFSETQ. This CDR3 is 14 amino acids long. Trimming took off 2 bases at V and 8 bases at J, with 14 bases between the two ends.

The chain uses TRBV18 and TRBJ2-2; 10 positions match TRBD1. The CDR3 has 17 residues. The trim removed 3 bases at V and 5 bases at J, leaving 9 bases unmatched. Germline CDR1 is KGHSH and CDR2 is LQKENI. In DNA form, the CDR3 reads TGTGCCAGCTCACCCTATCAGGGACAGGGGAAAACCGGGGAGCTGTTTTTT. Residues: CASSPYQGQGKTGELFF.